A selection of T cell receptor beta chains follows, all from one sample in a study of blood T cell repertoires in COVID-19. The protocol was immunoSEQ multiplex PCR, while the TCRdb copy is restricted to in-frame clones and leaves out a portion. This sample has roughly 180,000 clones, with 75% to 90% found just once. The sequenced material came from peripheral blood. The receptors here all came from a woman aged 60 to 75 with acute or convalescent COVID-19. The CDR3 runs from the conserved cysteine through the conserved F or W. Each record gives: clone size, CDR3 length, J gene, V gene, CDR3 protein. The size of a clone is reported for some rows only, either as once, few or many, or as a class for expanded clones.

>-|14|TRBJ1-1|TRBV10-3
CAISRQGGNTEAFF
>-|19|TRBJ2-7|TRBV6-4
CASTLWGGQVDPNSYEQYF
>-|17|TRBJ1-5|TRBV27
CASSLRGGGPGNQPQHF
>-|15|TRBJ1-2|TRBV4-2
CASSHIQGTNYGYTF
>-|15|TRBJ2-1|TRBV11-2
CASSLVLAGDNEQFF
>once|19|TRBJ2-1|TRBV7-6
CASSNPRGSLAGGYNEQFF
>-|13|TRBJ1-2|TRBV28
CASSLGRGYGYTF
>few|15|TRBJ1-6|TRBV21-1
CAPRGGRSLGSPLHF
>-|19|TRBJ2-3|TRBV7-2
CASSPGLAGVHPSTDTQYF
>-|16|TRBJ2-1|TRBV10-1
CASSESGAARRNEQFF
>-|15|TRBJ2-5|TRBV6-6
CASSPRQGAGETQYF
>-|12|TRBJ2-7|TRBV5-1
CASSSQGDEQYF
>once|15|TRBJ2-4|TRBV2
CASLGQGVAKNIQYF
>-|12|TRBJ2-5|TRBV27
CASSTTGTTQYF
>-|14|TRBJ2-1|TRBV29-1
CSVSPGLAVGEQFF
>-|17|TRBJ2-5|TRBV27
CASSFRTSGRGGETQYF
>-|13|TRBJ1-2|TRBV5-1
CASSPTGFDGYTF
>-|13|TRBJ1-4|TRBV19
CASQQGAREKLFF
>-|16|TRBJ2-5|TRBV9
CASSQSGGRPGETQYF
>-|17|TRBJ2-2|TRBV7-3
CASSSLAGTANTGELFF
>-|15|TRBJ1-1|TRBV11-3
CASSRGGGMNTEAFF
>-|15|TRBJ1-2|TRBV18
CASSPGTGEHYGYTF
>-|15|TRBJ1-5|TRBV5-1
CASSPGQGSNQPQHF
>-|14|TRBJ1-5|TRBV30
CAWSDGPSNQPQHF
>-|14|TRBJ1-6|TRBV5-4
CASSLGRGFSPLHF
>-|12|TRBJ1-2|TRBV18
CASSPGGYGYTF
>-|16|TRBJ2-1|TRBV19
CASRSPGLAGGNEQFF
>-|13|TRBJ1-2|TRBV12-3/TRBV12-4
CASSLADSYGYTF
>-|14|TRBJ1-2|TRBV4-2
CASSQDGGADGYTF